One sample yielded the 10 T cell receptor beta chains listed below, sequenced in a study of cytomegalovirus exposure and HLA in healthy donors (dated by TCRdb to the late 2010s). The library came from the immunoSEQ multiplex PCR assay. The multiplex PCR relied on a mix of 60 forward primers for TCR Vbeta segments and 13 reverse primers for TCR Jbeta segments. TCRdb took over this immuneACCESS table, retaining in-frame rearrangements with V and J assigned. Such tables are incomplete; in checked studies, under half of the missing clones stem from an unresolved V gene, and the remainder is unexplained. Here the sample has around 210,000 clones; roughly 84% occur a single time. The top ten clonotypes cover 0.2% to 0.25% of the sample. The material sequenced was PBMCs. The receptors shown here come from a girl aged 2-10 years in good health and CMV-seronegative.

Turning to this clone: Because the CDR3 is missing its conserved closing phenylalanine or tryptophan, this is likely a read error. This chain links TRBV6-5 with TRBJ2-7; TRBD1 might be the D (6 bases). The germline V and J ends were trimmed by 2 bases and 4 bases, with 15 bases remaining between them. Germline values: CDR1 MNHEY, CDR2 SVGAGI. This CDR3 contains 15 residues. CDR3 in amino acids: CASSYSTGRGYEQYL. CDR3 nucleotides: TGTGCCAGCAGTTACAGTACAGGGAGAGGATACGAGCAGTACCTC.

This rearrangement joins TRBV27 to TRBJ1-1, with a possible D match to TRBD1 (6 bases). The CDR3 contains 13 residues. Trimming took 7 bases from V and 0 from J, leaving 9 bases between them. Germline assignment: CDR1 MNHEY and CDR2 SMNVEV (reference sequence). The DNA for the CDR3 is TGTGCCAGCAAGGGGGAAATGAACACTGAAGCTTTCTTT. This translates into CASKGEMNTEAFF.

This clone was picked up a small number of times. This rearrangement joins TRBV5-1 to TRBJ1-1; TRBD1 matches 7 bases. Germline assignment: CDR1 SGHRS and CDR2 YFSETQ. Losses at the gene ends were 4 bases for V and 1 base for J; bases not matched to a gene: 4. The CDR3 is 14 amino acids. CDR3 region: CASSLWTGNTEAFF. For the CDR3, the DNA is TGCGCCAGCAGCCTCTGGACAGGGAACACTGAAGCTTTCTTT. Together with reference TRBV5-1 and TRBJ1-1, the CDR3 gives the full variable domain: KAGVTQTPRYLIKTRGQQVTLSCSPISGHRSVSWYQQTPGQGLQFLFEYFSETQRNKGNFPGRFSGRQFSNSRSEMNVSTLELGDSALYLCASSLWTGNTEAFFGQGTRLTVV.

DNA for the CDR3: TGCGCCAGCAGCTTGCAGGGTAAAGGTGCTAAAGAGACCCAGTACTTC. Translating gives CASSLQGKGAKETQYF. The chain joins TRBV5-1 to TRBJ2-5; D may be TRBD1 (5 bases). V dropped 1 base and J dropped 3 bases, with 16 bases sitting between them. This CDR3 comprises 16 residues. Germline V gene lookup returns CDR1 SGHRS and CDR2 YFSETQ. The whole variable domain, filled in from reference TRBV5-1 and TRBJ2-5, reads KAGVTQTPRYLIKTRGQQVTLSCSPISGHRSVSWYQQTPGQGLQFLFEYFSETQRNKGNFPGRFSGRQFSNSRSEMNVSTLELGDSALYLCASSLQGKGAKETQYFGPGTRLLVL.

In this sample, this clone turned up a few times. The chain uses TRBV18 and TRBJ1-1; 7 bases align to TRBD1. The CDR3 runs to 16 residues. Trimming took 2 bases from V and 2 from J; bases not matched to a gene: 8. Germline-derived CDR1 and CDR2 are KGHSH and LQKENI. The CDR3 coding sequence is TGTGCCAGCTCACCATCAGGGGCAGGGGGTAACACTGAAGCTTTCTTT. Protein: CASSPSGAGGNTEAFF.

The V and J genes are TRBV7-2 and TRBJ1-2; 7 bases line up with TRBD1. The CDR3 consists of 17 residues. The V gene end was trimmed by 3 bases and the J gene end by 4 bases; junction bases not matched to a gene: 14. Germline V gives CDR1 SGHTA, CDR2 FQGNSA. The CDR3 nucleotides read TGTGCCAGCAGCTTGGAGGTGGGGACAGCGTTTGGCTATGGCTACACCTTC. Translating it yields CASSLEVGTAFGYGYTF.

This clone was seen more than once but under ten times. The J gene is TRBJ2-3, the V gene TRBV5-1; the match to TRBD1 covers 11 bases. CDR3 size: 14 residues. With 4 bases clipped from V and 5 bases from J, the junction kept 3 bases outside the gene matches. Germline loops: CDR1 SGHRS, CDR2 YFSETQ. The CDR3 reads CASSPGQGEDTQYF. The CDR3 nucleotides read TGCGCCAGCAGCCCGGGACAGGGGGAAGATACGCAGTATTTT. The full variable domain, in which reference TRBV5-1 and TRBJ2-3 provide the parts outside the CDR3, is KAGVTQTPRYLIKTRGQQVTLSCSPISGHRSVSWYQQTPGQGLQFLFEYFSETQRNKGNFPGRFSGRQFSNSRSEMNVSTLELGDSALYLCASSPGQGEDTQYFGPGTRLTVL.

This chain uses TRBV4-2 with TRBJ1-1; TRBD1 matches at 8 bases. The CDR3 covers 15 residues. The V gene end was trimmed by 8 bases and the J gene end by 0 bases; junction bases not matched to a gene: 8. Germline V lookup: CDR1 LGHNA, CDR2 YNFKEQ. The CDR3 sequence: CASRGQGTMNTEAFF. The CDR3 DNA follows: TGTGCCAGCCGCGGACAGGGAACCATGAACACTGAAGCTTTCTTT.

J is TRBJ1-6 and V is TRBV7-6; no definite D call. From germline, CDR1 is SGHVS and CDR2 FNYEAQ. V shed 1 base and J shed 3 bases, with 7 bases lying between them. There are 15 residues in the CDR3. The CDR3 loop reads CASSLGRSYNSPLHF. CDR3 bases: TGTGCCAGCAGCTTAGGTCGCAGCTATAATTCACCCCTCCACTTT.

Only one count was recorded for this clone. The chain carries TRBV6-1 and TRBJ2-7; TRBD2 matches at 7 bases. The V gene's germline CDR1 is MNHNS and CDR2 SASEGT. The CDR3 runs to 15 residues. V was pared by 10 bases and J by 2 bases, with 14 bases of the junction left unmatched. The CDR3 DNA sequence: TGTGCCACCTCGGGAGGACTCCCCACCGCCTACGAGCAGTACTTC. Protein product: CATSGGLPTAYEQYF.